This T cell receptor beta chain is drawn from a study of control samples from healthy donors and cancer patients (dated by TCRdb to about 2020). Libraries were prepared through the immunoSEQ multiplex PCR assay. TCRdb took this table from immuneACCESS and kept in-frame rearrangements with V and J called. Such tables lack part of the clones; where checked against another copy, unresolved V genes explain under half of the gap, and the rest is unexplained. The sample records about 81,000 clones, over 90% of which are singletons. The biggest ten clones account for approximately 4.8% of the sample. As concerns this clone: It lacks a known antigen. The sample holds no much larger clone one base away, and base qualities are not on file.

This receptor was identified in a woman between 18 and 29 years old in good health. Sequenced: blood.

This receptor has the CDR3 CASRGTDTQYF. The nucleotides read TGTGCCAGCAGGGGCACAGATACGCAGTATTTT. The rearranged chain carries TRBV28 and TRBJ2-3; the D gene cannot be named for sure. The CDR3 covers 11 residues, taking in both the cysteine and the phenylalanine. Kept here is only the CDR3 DNA, which spans 33 bases and is read in frame from base 1. The germline V gene provides CDR1 MDHEN and CDR2 SYDVKM. Trimming takes 6 bases from V and 1 base from J, and the germline ends sit 2 bases apart.